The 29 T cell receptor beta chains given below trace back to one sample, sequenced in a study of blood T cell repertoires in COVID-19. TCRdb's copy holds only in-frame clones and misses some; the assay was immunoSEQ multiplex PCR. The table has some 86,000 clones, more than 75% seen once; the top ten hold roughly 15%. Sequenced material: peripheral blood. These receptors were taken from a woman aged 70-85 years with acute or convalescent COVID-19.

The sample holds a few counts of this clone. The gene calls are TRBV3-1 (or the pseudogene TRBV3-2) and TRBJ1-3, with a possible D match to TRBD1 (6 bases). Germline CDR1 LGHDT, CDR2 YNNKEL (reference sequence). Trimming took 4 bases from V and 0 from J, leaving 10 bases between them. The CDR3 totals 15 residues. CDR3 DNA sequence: TGTGCCAGCAGCCGAATACAGGGCTCTGGAAACACCATATATTTT. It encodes CASSRIQGSGNTIYF.

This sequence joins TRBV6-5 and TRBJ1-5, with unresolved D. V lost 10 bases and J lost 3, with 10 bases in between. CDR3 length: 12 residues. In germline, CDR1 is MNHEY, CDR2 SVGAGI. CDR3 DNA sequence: TGTGCCACGAGGGCCCCCAATCAGCCCCAGCATTTT. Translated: CATRAPNQPQHF.

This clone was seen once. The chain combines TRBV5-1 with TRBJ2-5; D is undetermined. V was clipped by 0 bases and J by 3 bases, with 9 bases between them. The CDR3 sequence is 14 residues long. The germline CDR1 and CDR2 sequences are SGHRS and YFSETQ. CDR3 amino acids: CASSLAEEKETQYF. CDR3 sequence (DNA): TGCGCCAGCAGCTTGGCCGAAGAGAAAGAGACCCAGTACTTC.

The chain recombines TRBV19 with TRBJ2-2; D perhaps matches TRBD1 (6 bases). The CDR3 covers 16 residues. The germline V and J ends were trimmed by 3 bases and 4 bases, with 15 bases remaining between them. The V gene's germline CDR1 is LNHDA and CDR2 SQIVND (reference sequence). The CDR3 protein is CASSINEGVGTGELFF. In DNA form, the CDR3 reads TGTGCCAGTAGTATTAACGAGGGGGTAGGCACCGGGGAGCTGTTTTTT.

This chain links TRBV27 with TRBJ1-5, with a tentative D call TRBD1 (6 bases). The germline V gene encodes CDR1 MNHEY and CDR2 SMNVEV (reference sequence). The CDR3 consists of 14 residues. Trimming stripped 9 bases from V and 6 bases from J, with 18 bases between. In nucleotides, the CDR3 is TGTGCCAGGGTACAGGGAAGGGAGGGTCAGCCCCAGCATTTT. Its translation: CARVQGREGQPQHF.

CDR3 protein: CASSLAGRSTDTQYF. The CDR3 region has the DNA TGCGCCAGCAGCTTGGCCGGCAGGTCCACAGATACGCAGTATTTT. The V call is TRBV5-1, the J call TRBJ2-3; unclear D gene. Trimming stripped 0 bases from V and 2 bases from J, with 10 bases between. This CDR3 contains 15 residues. Germline loops: CDR1 SGHRS, CDR2 YFSETQ.

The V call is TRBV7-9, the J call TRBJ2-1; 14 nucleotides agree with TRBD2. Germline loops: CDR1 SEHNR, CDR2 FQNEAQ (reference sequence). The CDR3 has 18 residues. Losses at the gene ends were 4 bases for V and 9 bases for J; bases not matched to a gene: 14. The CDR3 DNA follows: TGTGCCAGCAGCTCAGGGACTAGCGGGAGTCGTCGTTTGGGTGAGCAGTTCTTC. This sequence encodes CASSSGTSGSRRLGEQFF.

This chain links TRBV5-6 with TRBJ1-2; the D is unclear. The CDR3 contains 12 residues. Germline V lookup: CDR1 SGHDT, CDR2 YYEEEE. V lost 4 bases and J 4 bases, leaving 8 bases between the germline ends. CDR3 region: CASSGGGYGYTF. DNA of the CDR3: TGTGCCAGCAGCGGCGGTGGCTATGGCTACACCTTC.

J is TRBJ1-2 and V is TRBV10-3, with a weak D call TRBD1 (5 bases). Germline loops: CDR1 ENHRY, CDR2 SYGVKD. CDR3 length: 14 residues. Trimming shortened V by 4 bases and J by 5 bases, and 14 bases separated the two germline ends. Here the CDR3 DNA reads TGTGCCATCAGTGCACCGGGAGGGGTGTATGGCTACACCTTC. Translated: CAISAPGGVYGYTF.

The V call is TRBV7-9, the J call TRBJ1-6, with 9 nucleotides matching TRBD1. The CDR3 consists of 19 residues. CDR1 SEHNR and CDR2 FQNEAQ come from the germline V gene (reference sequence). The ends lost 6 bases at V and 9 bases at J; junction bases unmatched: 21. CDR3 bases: TGTGCCAGCAGTGGGCCGGGACAGGGATTTTCTAGTGGAATTTCACCCCTCCACTTT. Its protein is CASSGPGQGFSSGISPLHF.

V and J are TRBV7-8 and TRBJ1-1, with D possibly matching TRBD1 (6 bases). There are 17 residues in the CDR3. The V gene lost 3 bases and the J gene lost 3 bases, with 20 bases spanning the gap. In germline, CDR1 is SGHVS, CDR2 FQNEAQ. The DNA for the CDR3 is TGTGCCAGCAGCTTTCACACCGGCCAGGGGATTGACACTGAAGCTTTCTTT. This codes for CASSFHTGQGIDTEAFF.

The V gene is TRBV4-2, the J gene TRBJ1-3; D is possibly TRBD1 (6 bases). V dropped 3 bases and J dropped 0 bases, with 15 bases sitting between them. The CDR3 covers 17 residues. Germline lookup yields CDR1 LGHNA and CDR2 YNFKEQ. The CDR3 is CASSQDRTGRSGNTIYF. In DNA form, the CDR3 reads TGTGCCAGCAGCCAGGATAGAACAGGGCGCTCTGGAAACACCATATATTTT.

CDR3 in DNA: TGCGCCAGCAGTTGGGGTAGCGGTCGCACAGATACGCAGTATTTT. Its translation is CASSWGSGRTDTQYF. The genes are TRBV10-1 and TRBJ2-3, with D perhaps matching TRBD2 (6 bases). V was clipped by 5 bases and J by 1 base, with 13 bases between them. Germline CDR1 and CDR2: WNHNN and SYGVQD (reference sequence). The CDR3 runs to 15 residues.

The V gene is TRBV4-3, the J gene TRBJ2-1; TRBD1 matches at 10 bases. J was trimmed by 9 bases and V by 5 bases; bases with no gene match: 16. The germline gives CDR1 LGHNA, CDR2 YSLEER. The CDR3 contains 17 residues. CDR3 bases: TGCGCCAGCAGCTCCTTATACGGGACAGGGGATCTTAGTGAGCAGTTCTTC. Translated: CASSSLYGTGDLSEQFF.

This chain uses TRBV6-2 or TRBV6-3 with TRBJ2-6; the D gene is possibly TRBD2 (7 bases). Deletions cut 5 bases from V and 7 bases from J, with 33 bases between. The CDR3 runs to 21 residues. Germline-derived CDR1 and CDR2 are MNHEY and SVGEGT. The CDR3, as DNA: TGTGCCAGCAGTACCCGATTGTCCGGACAGAGGACTAGTAGGGGAGCCAACGTCCTGACTTTC. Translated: CASSTRLSGQRTSRGANVLTF.

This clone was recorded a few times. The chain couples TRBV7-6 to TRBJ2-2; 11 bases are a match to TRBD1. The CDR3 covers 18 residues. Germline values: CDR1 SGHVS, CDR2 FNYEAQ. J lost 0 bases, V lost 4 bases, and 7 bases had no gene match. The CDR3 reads CASSSDRGQLTNTGELFF. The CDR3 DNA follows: TGTGCCAGCAGCTCGGACAGGGGGCAATTGACGAACACCGGGGAGCTGTTTTTT.

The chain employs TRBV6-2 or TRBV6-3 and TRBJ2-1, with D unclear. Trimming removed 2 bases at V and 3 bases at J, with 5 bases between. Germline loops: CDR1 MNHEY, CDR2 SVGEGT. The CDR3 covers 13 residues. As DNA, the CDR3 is TGTGCCAGCAGTTACCACAGCTACAATGAGCAGTTCTTC. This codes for CASSYHSYNEQFF.

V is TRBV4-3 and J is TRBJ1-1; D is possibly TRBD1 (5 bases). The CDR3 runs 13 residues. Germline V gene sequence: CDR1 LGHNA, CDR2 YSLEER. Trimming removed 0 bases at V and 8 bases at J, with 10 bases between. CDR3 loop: CASSQDGGREAFF. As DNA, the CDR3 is TGCGCCAGCAGCCAAGACGGGGGTAGAGAAGCTTTCTTT.

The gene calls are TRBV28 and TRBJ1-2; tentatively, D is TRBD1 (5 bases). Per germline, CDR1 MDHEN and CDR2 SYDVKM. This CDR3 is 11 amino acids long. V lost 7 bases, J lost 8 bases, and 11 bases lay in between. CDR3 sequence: CASTREGGYTF. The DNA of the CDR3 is TGTGCCAGCACCAGGGAGGGAGGCTACACCTTC.

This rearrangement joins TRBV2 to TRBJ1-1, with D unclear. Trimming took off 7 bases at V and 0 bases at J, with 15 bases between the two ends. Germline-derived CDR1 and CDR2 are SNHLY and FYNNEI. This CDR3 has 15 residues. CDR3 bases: TGTGCCAGCATTAGACTCCCCGAGATGAACACTGAAGCTTTCTTT. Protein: CASIRLPEMNTEAFF. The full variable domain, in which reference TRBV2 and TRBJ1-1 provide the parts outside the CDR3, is EPEVTQTPSHQVTQMGQEVILRCVPISNHLYFYWYRQILGQKVEFLVSFYNNEISEKSEIFDDQFSVERPDGSNFTLKIRSTKLEDSAMYFCASIRLPEMNTEAFFGQGTRLTVV.

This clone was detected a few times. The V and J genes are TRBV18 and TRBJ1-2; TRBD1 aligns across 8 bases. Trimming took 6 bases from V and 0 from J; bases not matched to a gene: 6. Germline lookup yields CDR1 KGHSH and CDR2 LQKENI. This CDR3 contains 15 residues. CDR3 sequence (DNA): TGTGCCAGCTCGTCGGACAGGGACCCTAACTATGGCTACACCTTC. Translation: CASSSDRDPNYGYTF.

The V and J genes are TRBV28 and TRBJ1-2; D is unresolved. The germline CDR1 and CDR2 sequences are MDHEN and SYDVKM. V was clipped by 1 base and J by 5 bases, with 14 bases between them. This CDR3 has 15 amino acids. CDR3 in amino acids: CASSLLAARGYGYTF. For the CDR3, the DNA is TGTGCCAGCAGTTTATTAGCCGCCAGAGGGTATGGCTACACCTTC.

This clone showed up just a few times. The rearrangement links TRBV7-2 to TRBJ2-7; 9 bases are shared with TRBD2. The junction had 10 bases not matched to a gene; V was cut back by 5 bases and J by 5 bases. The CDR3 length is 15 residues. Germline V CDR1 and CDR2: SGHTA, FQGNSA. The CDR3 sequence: CASSPGSGGSHEQYV. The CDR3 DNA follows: TGTGCCAGCAGCCCCGGTAGCGGGGGCAGCCACGAGCAGTACGTC.

This CDR3 is CASSPGTGAYNEQFF. Written as DNA, the CDR3 is TGTGCCAGCAGCCCCGGGACAGGGGCTTACAATGAGCAGTTCTTC. The rearrangement uses TRBV3-1 (or the pseudogene TRBV3-2) and TRBJ2-1; the match to TRBD1 covers 10 bases. Germline-derived CDR1 and CDR2 are LGHDT and YNNKEL (reference sequence). V trimming: 4 bases; J trimming: 4 bases; junction bases outside the gene matches: 4. The CDR3 is 15 amino acids.

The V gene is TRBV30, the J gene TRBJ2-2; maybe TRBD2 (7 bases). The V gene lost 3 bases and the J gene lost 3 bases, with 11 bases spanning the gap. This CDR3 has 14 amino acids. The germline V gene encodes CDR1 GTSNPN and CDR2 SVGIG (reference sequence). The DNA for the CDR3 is TGTGCCTGGAGAGGGGGGGTCTACACCGGGGAGCTGTTTTTT. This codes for CAWRGGVYTGELFF. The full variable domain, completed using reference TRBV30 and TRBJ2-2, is SQTIHQWPATLVQPVGSPLSLECTVEGTSNPNLYWYRQAAGRGLQLLFYSVGIGQISSEVPQNLSASRPQDRQFILSSKKLLLSDSGFYLCAWRGGVYTGELFFGEGSRLTVL.

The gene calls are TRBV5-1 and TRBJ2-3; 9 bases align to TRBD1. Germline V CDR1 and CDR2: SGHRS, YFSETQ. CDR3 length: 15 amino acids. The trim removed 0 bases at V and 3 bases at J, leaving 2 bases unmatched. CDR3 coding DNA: TGCGCCAGCAGCTTGGAGGACAGGGGAACAGATACGCAGTATTTT. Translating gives CASSLEDRGTDTQYF.

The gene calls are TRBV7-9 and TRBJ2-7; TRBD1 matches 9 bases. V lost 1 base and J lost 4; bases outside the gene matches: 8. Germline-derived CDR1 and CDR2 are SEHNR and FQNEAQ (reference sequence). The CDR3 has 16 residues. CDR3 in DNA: TGTGCCAGCAGCTTAGGGACCACAGGGGGCGATTACGAGCAGTACGTC. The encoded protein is CASSLGTTGGDYEQYV.

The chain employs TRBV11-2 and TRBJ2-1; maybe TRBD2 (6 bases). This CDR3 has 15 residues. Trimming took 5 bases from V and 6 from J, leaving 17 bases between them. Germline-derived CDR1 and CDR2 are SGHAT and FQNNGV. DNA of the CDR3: TGTGCCAGCAGCCCGGGCCGGGACTTAATCAATGAGCAGTTCTTC. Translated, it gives CASSPGRDLINEQFF.

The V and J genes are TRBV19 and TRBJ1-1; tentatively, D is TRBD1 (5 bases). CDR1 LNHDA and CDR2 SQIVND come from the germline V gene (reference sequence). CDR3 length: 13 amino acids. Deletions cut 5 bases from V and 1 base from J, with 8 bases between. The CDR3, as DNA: TGTGCCAGTAGTTTTGGACAGAACACTGAAGCTTTCTTT. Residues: CASSFGQNTEAFF.